These 9 T cell receptor beta chains originate from one sample sequenced in a study of T-cell reconstitution after alpha-beta-depleted transplantation in children. For TCRbeta, the library was prepared with unique molecular identifiers. TCRdb processed the PCR reads anew with MiXCR; each CDR3 protein has one entry. The sample includes some 400,000 distinct CDR3 sequences, over 20% of them seen just once. Sample: PBMCs from the stem cell graft donor, taken from the stem cell graft. The receptors originated from a human donor who donated a stem cell graft to a child with acute myeloid leukemia.

V gene TRBV29-1 combines with J gene TRBJ1-1; D not certain. Germline CDR1 and CDR2: SQVTM and ANQGSEA. This CDR3 has 12 amino acids. V was trimmed by 7 bases and J by 3 bases, leaving 12 bases between them. CDR3 coding DNA: TGCAGCGGTCTGGACGGATACACTGAAGCTTTCTTT. Translated, it gives CSGLDGYTEAFF.

This clonotype was counted many times. The chain carries TRBV27 and TRBJ1-2, with D possibly being TRBD1 (5 bases). The CDR3 loop spans 13 amino acids. V shed 3 bases and J shed 8 bases, with 13 bases lying between them. The germline CDR1 and CDR2 sequences are MNHEY and SMNVEV (reference sequence). CDR3 bases: TGTGCCAGCAGTTTGTCAGGGCTCCGGGGCTACACCTTC. This sequence encodes CASSLSGLRGYTF.

This clonotype was observed at least ten times. The chain combines TRBV5-1 with TRBJ2-7, with D tentatively TRBD2 (6 bases). This CDR3 has 13 amino acids. Germline values: CDR1 SGHRS, CDR2 YFSETQ. Trimming stripped 3 bases from V and 7 bases from J, with 14 bases between. The CDR3 loop is CASSSKGEVEQYF. The CDR3 region has the DNA TGCGCCAGCAGCTCGAAAGGGGAGGTGGAGCAGTACTTC.

This clonotype was detected a few times. The chain carries TRBV7-2 and TRBJ2-5; 10 bases match TRBD1. J lost 2 bases, V lost 5 bases, and 5 bases had no gene match. Germline V gene sequence: CDR1 SGHTA, CDR2 FQGNSA. This CDR3 has 15 amino acids. The CDR3 sequence: CASSLPGQGQETQYF. The DNA for the CDR3 is TGTGCCAGCAGCCTACCGGGACAGGGGCAAGAGACCCAGTACTTC.

The chain couples TRBV12-3 or TRBV12-4 to TRBJ1-2; D is ambiguous. Trimming removed 4 bases at V and 0 bases at J, with 9 bases between. This CDR3 has 14 amino acids. The chain's CDR3 is CASSSTQTNYGYTF. In nucleotides, the CDR3 is TGTGCCAGCAGTTCCACTCAAACTAACTATGGCTACACCTTC.

This clonotype has ten or more counts. This sequence joins TRBV20-1 and TRBJ2-7; 7 nucleotides line up with TRBD2. Germline loops: CDR1 DFQATT, CDR2 SNEGSKA (reference sequence). J gave up 0 bases and V 5 bases, and 7 bases lay outside the gene matches. This CDR3 region has 14 residues. CDR3 bases: TGCAGTGCTGGCGGGCGGGAGAGCTCCTACGAGCAGTACTTC. Its protein is CSAGGRESSYEQYF.

This clonotype was recorded many times. The junction departs from germline at one end; a sequencing error may be responsible. The chain recombines TRBV20-1 with TRBJ2-1; TRBD2 aligns across 14 bases. The CDR3 has 17 amino acids. CDR1 is DFQATT and CDR2 is SNEGSKA in the germline V gene (reference sequence). The CDR3 here is CSASGDGTSGRYTEQFF. The DNA for the CDR3 is TGCAGTGCTAGTGGCGACGGGACTAGCGGGAGATACACTGAGCAGTTCTTC.

This clonotype was recorded many times. The genes are TRBV21-1 and TRBJ1-5. TRBV21-1 is reported as a pseudogene. CDR3 length: 14 residues. CDR3 sequence (DNA): TGTGCCAGCAGCAAAAGGGATAGCAATCAGCCCCAGCATTTT. Protein product: CASSKRDSNQPQHF.

This clonotype showed up many times. This sequence joins TRBV20-1 and TRBJ1-1; D gene unclear. The V end lost 1 base, the J end lost 2 bases, and 8 bases lay between the germline ends. This CDR3 spans 13 amino acids. Germline V lookup: CDR1 DFQATT, CDR2 SNEGSKA (reference sequence). The CDR3 region has the DNA TGCAGTGCTAGAGTATTGAGAAACACTGAAGCTTTCTTT. It codes for CSARVLRNTEAFF.